These T cell receptor beta chains were read from a single sample in a study of blood T cell repertoires in COVID-19. Data came from immunoSEQ multiplex PCR; TCRdb stores just in-frame clones and leaves some out. The table lists more than 400,000 clones, around 91% of them singletons. What was sequenced was PBMCs or T cells enriched from blood (not recorded which). These receptors all come from a young man who had recovered from COVID-19. Both conserved end residues are part of each CDR3. A D gene is named only where the DNA matches it firmly. Some rows mark clone size as missing; the rest say once, few, many or name a class of expanded clone.

size	D	V	J	DNA	CDR3
NA	TRBD2	TRBV19	TRBJ2-1	TGTGCCACCGGGGGGTTGGGTAGCTCCTACAATGAGCAGTTCTTC	CATGGLGSSYNEQFF
NA	NA	TRBV10-3	TRBJ2-7	TGTGCCATCAGTGGTATAGCGACCCCACCTGCCTACGAGCAGTACTTC	CAISGIATPPAYEQYF
NA	NA	TRBV19	TRBJ1-5	TGTGCCAGTAGTTGGAGTAATCAGCCCCAGCATTTT	CASSWSNQPQHF
NA	TRBD1	TRBV5-1	TRBJ1-5	TGCGCCAGCAGTCTCACAGGGGATCCCCAGCATTTT	CASSLTGDPQHF
NA	NA	TRBV7-2	TRBJ2-5	TGTGCCAGCAGCTTAGCCTTCCGTTTGCGTGGGGGGGAGACCCAGTACTTC	CASSLAFRLRGGETQYF
NA	NA	TRBV7-9	TRBJ1-5	TGTGCCAGCAGCCCCGGGAGTGGAGCATACAATCAGCCCCAGCATTTT	CASSPGSGAYNQPQHF
once	NA	TRBV7-9	TRBJ1-1	TGTGCCAGCAGCTTAATAGGGGAGAACACTGAAGCTTTCTTT	CASSLIGENTEAFF
NA	NA	TRBV3-1/TRBV3-2	TRBJ2-7	TGTGCCAGCAGCCTTTCATCCCCGGGCGAGCAGTACTTC	CASSLSSPGEQYF
NA	NA	TRBV5-5	TRBJ1-5	TGTGCCAGCAGCTTGGGGCTTAGGGAGGCTCAGCCCCAGCATTTT	CASSLGLREAQPQHF
NA	TRBD1	TRBV30	TRBJ2-7	TGTGCCTGGACCCACAGGGGCCCCCCATCCTACGAGCAGTACTTC	CAWTHRGPPSYEQYF
NA	NA	TRBV13	TRBJ1-1	TGTGCCAGCAGCTGGCGACAGGCTACGGGCACTGAAGCTTTCTTT	CASSWRQATGTEAFF
NA	NA	TRBV28	TRBJ1-5	TGTGCCACGTGGAAGAACGGGCAGCCCCAGCATTTT	CATWKNGQPQHF
NA	NA	TRBV7-9	TRBJ1-2	TGTGCCAGCAGCTTAGAACATCCCGTTAACTATGGCTACACCTTC	CASSLEHPVNYGYTF
NA	TRBD2	TRBV9	TRBJ2-7	TGTGCCAGCAGCGTCAGTAGCGGGAGGAACTACGAGCAGTACTTC	CASSVSSGRNYEQYF
few	NA	TRBV7-6	TRBJ1-2	TGTGCCAGCAGCTTAGAAAGGGGAATAGGTGGCTACACCTTC	CASSLERGIGGYTF
NA	NA	TRBV19	TRBJ1-5	TGTGCCAGTAGTATATCCCAGGGCTGGGCCGCTAGCAATCAGCCCCAGCATTTT	CASSISQGWAASNQPQHF
once	TRBD1	TRBV9	TRBJ1-3	TGTGCCAGCAGCGGGGGACAGAAGGAACCCCCCGCCCCTGACCAAACAAGCTCTGGAAACACCATATATTTT	CASSGGQKEPPAPDQTSSGNTIYF
NA	NA	TRBV19	TRBJ1-5	TGTGCCAGTAGTCTGGGGGGTCAAAGCAATCAGCCCCAGCATTTT	CASSLGGQSNQPQHF